Presented here are 15 T cell receptor beta chains from one specimen sequenced in a study of CD8 T cells in Susac syndrome. RNA totalling roughly 0.5 to 1 ug underwent reverse transcription with random hexamers. TCRdb processed the immunoSEQ multiplex PCR reads anew with MiXCR; each CDR3 protein has one entry. The table lists about 250,000 distinct CDR3 sequences, around 93% of them singletons, with 0.065% to 0.075% in the top ten. The sequencing sample was made of CD4+ T cells from PBMCs. The receptor source for this set is a human donor with multiple sclerosis.

The CDR3, as DNA: TGTGCCAGCAGTTACCCAACAGGGGGCTCGAACACCGGGGAGCTGTTTTTT. This gives the protein CASSYPTGGSNTGELFF. This chain connects TRBV6-5 to TRBJ2-2; 9 bases match TRBD1. The trim removed 2 bases at V and 0 bases at J, leaving 4 bases unmatched. The CDR3 sequence is 17 residues long. Germline V lookup: CDR1 MNHEY, CDR2 SVGAGI.

The V and J genes are TRBV7-9 and TRBJ1-5; no reliable D call. CDR3 length: 13 residues. The V end was cut by 5 bases, the J end by 3 bases, with 8 bases between. Germline loops: CDR1 SEHNR, CDR2 FQNEAQ (reference sequence). The CDR3 DNA sequence: TGTGCCAGCAGCCAAAATGACAATCAGCCCCAGCATTTT. This codes for CASSQNDNQPQHF. The variable domain in full, completed from reference TRBV7-9 and TRBJ1-5, reads DTGVSQNPRHKITKRGQNVTFRCDPISEHNRLYWYRQTLGQGPEFLTYFQNEAQLEKSRLLSDRFSAERPKGSFSTLEIQRTEQGDSAMYLCASSQNDNQPQHFGDGTRLSIL.

This clonotype is a singleton in its sample. The rearrangement uses TRBV27 and TRBJ2-5; tentative D call: TRBD1 (5 bases). Trimming removed 4 bases at V and 2 bases at J, with 8 bases between. The CDR3 extends over 13 amino acids. CDR1 is MNHEY and CDR2 is SMNVEV in the germline V gene (reference sequence). CDR3 sequence (DNA): TGTGCCAGCAGTTACAGGTCGCAAGAGACCCAGTACTTC. Its protein is CASSYRSQETQYF.

The V gene is TRBV6-5, the J gene TRBJ2-3; no firm D call. The V gene's germline CDR1 is MNHEY and CDR2 SVGAGI. This CDR3 is 12 amino acids long. Trimming cost V 8 bases and J 2 bases, with 8 bases left between them. CDR3 DNA: TGTGCCAGCGGACCTCTCACAGATACGCAGTATTTT. Translating gives CASGPLTDTQYF.

This chain connects TRBV30 to TRBJ2-3; TRBD2 matches 10 bases. Germline V lookup: CDR1 GTSNPN, CDR2 SVGIG (reference sequence). The CDR3 totals 13 residues. V lost 5 bases and J lost 1; bases outside the gene matches: 0. The CDR3 spells CAWGTSGTDTQYF. CDR3 sequence (DNA): TGTGCCTGGGGGACTAGCGGCACAGATACGCAGTATTTT.

The chain has TRBV12-3 or TRBV12-4 and TRBJ1-1; D is possibly TRBD1 (5 bases). CDR3 length: 14 amino acids. Trimming left V 6 bases short and J 2 bases short, with 13 bases between. CDR3 loop: CASSPTRENTEAFF. The CDR3 nucleotides are TGTGCCAGCAGCCCAACCAGGGAAAACACTGAAGCTTTCTTT.

This chain links TRBV20-1 with TRBJ1-4, with D perhaps matching TRBD1 (6 bases). Germline assignment: CDR1 DFQATT and CDR2 SNEGSKA (reference sequence). CDR3 size: 17 residues. Trimming took off 3 bases at V and 7 bases at J, with 24 bases between the two ends. CDR3 sequence reads: CSASYRQGFDWTEKLFF. The DNA of the CDR3 is TGCAGTGCTAGTTATCGGCAGGGGTTTGATTGGACTGAAAAACTGTTTTTT.

The chain joins TRBV30 to TRBJ1-5; the D gene is possibly TRBD1 (5 bases). The CDR3 runs 14 residues. V lost 1 base, J lost 10 bases, and 17 bases lay in between. CDR1 and CDR2 (germline): GTSNPN, SVGIG (reference sequence). The CDR3 DNA follows: TGTGCCTGGAGTGGGGGACTATCGGGGGGTCCCCAGCATTTT. Its translation: CAWSGGLSGGPQHF.

The rearrangement uses TRBV6-6 and TRBJ1-2; D not resolved. V was shortened by 6 bases and J by 4 bases, with 15 bases between the two germline ends. Germline CDR1 is MNHNY and CDR2 is SVGAGI (reference sequence). The CDR3 has 14 amino acids. The CDR3, as DNA: TGTGCCAGCAGCCCCGCGCTGAAAGGCTATGGCTACACCTTC. This translates into CASSPALKGYGYTF.

The chain links TRBV7-2 to TRBJ2-7; D is possibly TRBD1 (6 bases). Germline V gene lookup returns CDR1 SGHTA and CDR2 FQGNSA. The V gene lost 6 bases and the J gene lost 10 bases, with 16 bases spanning the gap. The CDR3 consists of 12 residues. CDR3 sequence reads: CASSQGWASQYF. In DNA, the CDR3 is TGTGCCAGCAGTCAGGGGTGGGCCAGCCAGTACTTC.

This clonotype was found a few times. The chain employs TRBV12-3 or TRBV12-4 and TRBJ2-4; TRBD2 matches 10 bases. CDR3 length: 15 amino acids. Trimming cost V 7 bases and J 3 bases; bases outside gene matches: 6. The CDR3 nucleotides read TGTGCCAGCACCCTAGCGGGAGAAGTCAAAAACATTCAGTACTTC. Protein product: CASTLAGEVKNIQYF.

The chain couples TRBV3-1 to TRBJ1-5; D is possibly TRBD1 (5 bases). Germline CDR1 LGHDT, CDR2 YNNKEL (reference sequence). The ends were cut back, 6 bases at V and 1 base at J, with 13 bases in the middle. The CDR3 has 15 amino acids. CDR3 loop: CASRGTEGSNQPQHF. The DNA of the CDR3 is TGTGCCAGCAGAGGGACGGAAGGAAGCAATCAGCCCCAGCATTTT.

Here the CDR3 reads CSATYRGVNSPLHF. The CDR3, as DNA: TGCAGTGCTACCTACAGGGGGGTAAATTCACCCCTCCACTTT. The V gene is TRBV20-1, the J gene TRBJ1-6, with TRBD1 identical over 8 bases. CDR3 size: 14 residues. CDR1 is DFQATT, CDR2 SNEGSKA, per germline (reference sequence). V lost 4 bases, J lost 7 bases, and 6 bases stayed unmatched.

The chain links TRBV6-6 to TRBJ2-2; D gene unclear. V lost 5 bases, J lost 10 bases, and 8 bases lay in between. From germline, CDR1 is MNHNY and CDR2 SVGAGI (reference sequence). This CDR3 is 11 amino acids long. The CDR3 sequence is CASSRLPELFF. The CDR3 DNA reads as TGTGCCAGCAGTCGCCTGCCGGAGCTGTTTTTT.

The CDR3 protein is CASSWTGGANVLTF. The CDR3 DNA follows: TGTGCCAGCAGCTGGACGGGTGGGGCCAACGTCCTGACTTTC. The gene calls are TRBV9 and TRBJ2-6, with D hard to call. V lost 4 bases and J lost 3, with 8 bases in between. Germline V gene sequence: CDR1 SGDLS, CDR2 YYNGEE. The CDR3 covers 14 residues. Looking up the rest from reference TRBV9 and TRBJ2-6 gives the full variable domain: DSGVTQTPKHLITATGQRVTLRCSPRSGDLSVYWYQQSLDQGLQFLIQYYNGEERAKGNILERFSAQQFPDLHSELNLSSLELGDSALYFCASSWTGGANVLTFGAGSRLTVL.